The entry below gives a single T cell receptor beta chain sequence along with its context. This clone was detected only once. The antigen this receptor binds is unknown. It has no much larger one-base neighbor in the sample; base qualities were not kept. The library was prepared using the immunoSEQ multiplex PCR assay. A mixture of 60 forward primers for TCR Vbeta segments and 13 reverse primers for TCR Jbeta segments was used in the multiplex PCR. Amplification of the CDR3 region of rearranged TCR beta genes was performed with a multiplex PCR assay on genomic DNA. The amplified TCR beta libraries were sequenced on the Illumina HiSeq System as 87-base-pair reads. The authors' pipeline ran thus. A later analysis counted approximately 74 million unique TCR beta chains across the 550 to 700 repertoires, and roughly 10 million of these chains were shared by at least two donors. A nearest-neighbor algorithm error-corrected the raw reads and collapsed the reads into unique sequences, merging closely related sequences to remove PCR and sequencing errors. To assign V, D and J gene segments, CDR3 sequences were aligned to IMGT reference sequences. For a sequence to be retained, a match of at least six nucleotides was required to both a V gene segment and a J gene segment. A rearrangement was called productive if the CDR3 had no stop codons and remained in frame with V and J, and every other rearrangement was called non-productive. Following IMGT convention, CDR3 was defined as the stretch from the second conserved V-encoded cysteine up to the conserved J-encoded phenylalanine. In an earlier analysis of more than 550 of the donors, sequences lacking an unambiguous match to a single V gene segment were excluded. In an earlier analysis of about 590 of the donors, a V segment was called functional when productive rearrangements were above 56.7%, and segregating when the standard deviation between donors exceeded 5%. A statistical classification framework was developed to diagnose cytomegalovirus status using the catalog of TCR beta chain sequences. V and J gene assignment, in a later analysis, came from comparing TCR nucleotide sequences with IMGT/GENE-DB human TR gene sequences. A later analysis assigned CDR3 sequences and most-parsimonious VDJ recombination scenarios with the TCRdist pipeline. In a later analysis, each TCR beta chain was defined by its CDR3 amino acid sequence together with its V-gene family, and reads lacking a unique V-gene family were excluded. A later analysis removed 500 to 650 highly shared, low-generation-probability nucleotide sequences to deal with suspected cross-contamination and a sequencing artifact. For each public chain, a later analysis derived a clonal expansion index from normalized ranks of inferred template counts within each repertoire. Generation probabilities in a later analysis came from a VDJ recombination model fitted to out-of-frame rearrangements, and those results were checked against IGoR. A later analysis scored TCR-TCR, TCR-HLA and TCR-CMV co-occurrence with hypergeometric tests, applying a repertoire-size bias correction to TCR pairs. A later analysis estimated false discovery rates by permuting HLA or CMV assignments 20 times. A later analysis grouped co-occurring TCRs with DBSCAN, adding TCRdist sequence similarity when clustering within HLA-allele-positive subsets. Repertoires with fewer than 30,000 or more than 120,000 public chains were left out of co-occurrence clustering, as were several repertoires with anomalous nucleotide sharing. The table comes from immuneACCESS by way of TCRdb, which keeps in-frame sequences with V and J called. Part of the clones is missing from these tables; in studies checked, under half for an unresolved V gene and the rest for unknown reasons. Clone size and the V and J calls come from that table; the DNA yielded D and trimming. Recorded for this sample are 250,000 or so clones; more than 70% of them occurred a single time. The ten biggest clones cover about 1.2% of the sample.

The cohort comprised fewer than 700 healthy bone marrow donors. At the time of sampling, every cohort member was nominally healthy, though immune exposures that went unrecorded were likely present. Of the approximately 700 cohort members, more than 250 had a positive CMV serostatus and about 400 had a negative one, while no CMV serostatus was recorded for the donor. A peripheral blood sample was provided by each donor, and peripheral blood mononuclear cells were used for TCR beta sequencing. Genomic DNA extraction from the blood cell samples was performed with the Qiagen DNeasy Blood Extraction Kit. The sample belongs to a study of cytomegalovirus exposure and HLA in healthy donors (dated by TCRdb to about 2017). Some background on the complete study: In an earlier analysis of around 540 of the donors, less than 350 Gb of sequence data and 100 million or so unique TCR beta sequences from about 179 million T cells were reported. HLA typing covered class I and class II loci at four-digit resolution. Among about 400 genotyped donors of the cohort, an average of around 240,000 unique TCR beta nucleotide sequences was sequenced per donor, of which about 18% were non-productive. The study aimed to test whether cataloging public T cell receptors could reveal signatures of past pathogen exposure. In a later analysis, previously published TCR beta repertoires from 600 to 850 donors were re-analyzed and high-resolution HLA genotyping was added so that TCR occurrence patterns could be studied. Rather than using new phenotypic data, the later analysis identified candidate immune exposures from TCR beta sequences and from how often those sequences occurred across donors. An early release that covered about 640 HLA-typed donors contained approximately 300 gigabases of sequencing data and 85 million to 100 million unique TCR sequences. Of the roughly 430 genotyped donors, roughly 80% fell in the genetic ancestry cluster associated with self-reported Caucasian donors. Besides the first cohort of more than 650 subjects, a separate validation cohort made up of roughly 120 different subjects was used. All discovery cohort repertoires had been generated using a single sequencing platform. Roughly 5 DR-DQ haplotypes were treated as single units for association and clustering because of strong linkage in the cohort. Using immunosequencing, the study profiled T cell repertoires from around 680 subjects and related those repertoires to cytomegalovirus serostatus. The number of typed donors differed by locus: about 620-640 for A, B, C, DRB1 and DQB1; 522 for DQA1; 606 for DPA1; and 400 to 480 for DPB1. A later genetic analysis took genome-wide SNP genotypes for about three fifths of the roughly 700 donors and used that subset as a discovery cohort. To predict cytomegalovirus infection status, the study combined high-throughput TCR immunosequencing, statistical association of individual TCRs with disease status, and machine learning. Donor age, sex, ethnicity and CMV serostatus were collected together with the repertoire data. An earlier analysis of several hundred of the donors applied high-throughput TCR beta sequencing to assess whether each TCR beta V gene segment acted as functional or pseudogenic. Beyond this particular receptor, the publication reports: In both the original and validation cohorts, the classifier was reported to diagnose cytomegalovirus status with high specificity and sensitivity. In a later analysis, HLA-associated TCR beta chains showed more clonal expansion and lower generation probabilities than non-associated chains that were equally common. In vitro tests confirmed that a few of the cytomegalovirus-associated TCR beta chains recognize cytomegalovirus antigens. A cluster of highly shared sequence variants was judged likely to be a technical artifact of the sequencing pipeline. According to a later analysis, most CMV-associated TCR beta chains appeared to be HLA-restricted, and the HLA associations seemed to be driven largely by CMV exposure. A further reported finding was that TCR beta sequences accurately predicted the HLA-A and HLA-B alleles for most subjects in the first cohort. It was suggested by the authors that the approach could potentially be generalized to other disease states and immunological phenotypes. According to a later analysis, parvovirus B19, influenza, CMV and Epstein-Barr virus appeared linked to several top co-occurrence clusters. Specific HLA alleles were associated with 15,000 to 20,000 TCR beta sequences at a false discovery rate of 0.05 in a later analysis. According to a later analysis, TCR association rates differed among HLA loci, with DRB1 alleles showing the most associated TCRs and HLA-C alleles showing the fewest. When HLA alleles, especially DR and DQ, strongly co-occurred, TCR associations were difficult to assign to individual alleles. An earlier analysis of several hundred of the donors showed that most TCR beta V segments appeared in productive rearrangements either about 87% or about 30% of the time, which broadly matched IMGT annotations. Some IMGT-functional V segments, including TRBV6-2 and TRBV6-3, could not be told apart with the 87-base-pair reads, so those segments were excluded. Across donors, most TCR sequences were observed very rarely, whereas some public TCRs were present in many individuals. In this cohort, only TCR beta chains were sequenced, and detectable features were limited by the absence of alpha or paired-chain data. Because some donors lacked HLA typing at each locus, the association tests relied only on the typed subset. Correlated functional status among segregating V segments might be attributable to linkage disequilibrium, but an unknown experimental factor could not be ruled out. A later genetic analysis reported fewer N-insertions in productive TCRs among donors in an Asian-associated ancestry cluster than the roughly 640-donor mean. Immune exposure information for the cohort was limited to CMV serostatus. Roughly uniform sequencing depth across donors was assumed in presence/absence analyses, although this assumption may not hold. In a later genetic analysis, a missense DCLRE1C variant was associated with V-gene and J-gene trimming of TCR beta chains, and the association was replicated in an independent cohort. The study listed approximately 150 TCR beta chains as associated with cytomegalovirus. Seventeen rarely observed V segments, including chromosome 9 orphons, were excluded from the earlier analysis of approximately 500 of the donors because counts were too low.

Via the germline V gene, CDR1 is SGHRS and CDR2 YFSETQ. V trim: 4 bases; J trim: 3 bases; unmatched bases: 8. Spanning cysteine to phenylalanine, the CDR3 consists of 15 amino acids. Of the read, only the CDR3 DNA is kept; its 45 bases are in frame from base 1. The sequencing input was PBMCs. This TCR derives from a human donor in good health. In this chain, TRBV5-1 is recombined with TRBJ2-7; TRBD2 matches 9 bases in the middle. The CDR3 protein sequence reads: CASSPGLARVYEQYF. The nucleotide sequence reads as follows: TGCGCCAGCAGCCCTGGACTAGCGAGGGTCTACGAGCAGTACTTC.